These 10 T cell receptor beta chains were sequenced from one sample in a study of CD8 T cells in Susac syndrome. Random-hexamer reverse transcription was applied to about 0.45 to 1 ug RNA. TCRdb reprocessed the immunoSEQ multiplex PCR reads via MiXCR and lists one record per CDR3 protein. The sample lists about 130,000 distinct CDR3 sequences; over 90% were seen once. Specimen: CD8+ T cells from PBMCs. The receptors were sampled from a human donor with Susac syndrome.

The J gene is TRBJ1-2, the V gene TRBV27; D is undetermined. Trimming stripped 8 bases from V and 4 bases from J, with 11 bases between. Germline V gene data show CDR1 as MNHEY and CDR2 as SMNVEV (reference sequence). CDR3 length: 12 residues. The CDR3 DNA reads TGTGCCAGCGGACGTGCGACCTATGGCTACACCTTC. Translated: CASGRATYGYTF.

The chain has TRBV12-3 or TRBV12-4 and TRBJ2-1; D unclear. The CDR3 spans 15 residues. V was trimmed by 5 bases and J by 6 bases, leaving 17 bases between them. The CDR3 is CASSPRAGVLNEQFF. CDR3 DNA: TGTGCCAGCAGTCCTAGAGCCGGCGTGCTCAATGAGCAGTTCTTC.

The chain links TRBV28 to TRBJ2-5; D gene ambiguous. The V end was cut by 7 bases, the J end by 4 bases, with 16 bases between. The CDR3 runs 14 residues. From germline, CDR1 is MDHEN and CDR2 SYDVKM. CDR3 amino acids: CASTQSGKGETQYF. DNA of the CDR3: TGTGCCAGCACCCAGTCAGGAAAGGGAGAGACCCAGTACTTC.

The rearrangement links TRBV7-3 to TRBJ1-3; 10 positions match TRBD1. V shed 1 base and J 1 base; nucleotides not matched to a gene: 4. Germline V CDR1 and CDR2: SGHTA, FQGTGA. This CDR3 has 17 residues. The CDR3 protein is CASSLKGTGESGNTIYF. In nucleotides, the CDR3 is TGTGCCAGCAGCTTAAAGGGGACAGGGGAGTCTGGAAACACCATATATTTT. The full variable domain, with the rest looked up from reference TRBV7-3 and TRBJ1-3, is GAGVSQTPSNKVTEKGKYVELRCDPISGHTALYWYRQSLGQGPEFLIYFQGTGAADDSGLPNDRFFAVRPEGSVSTLKIQRTERGDSAVYLCASSLKGTGESGNTIYFGEGSWLTVV.

The DNA of the CDR3 is TGTGCCAGCAGTTGGGACGGCACAGATACGCAGTATTTT. Translation gives CASSWDGTDTQYF. The gene calls are TRBV28 and TRBJ2-3, with D perhaps being TRBD1 or TRBD2 (5 bases each). There are 13 residues in the CDR3. Germline CDR1 MDHEN, CDR2 SYDVKM. V lost 4 bases and J 1 base, leaving 6 bases between the germline ends.

The chain carries TRBV4-1 and TRBJ1-5; D perhaps matches TRBD1 (5 bases). Germline-derived CDR1 and CDR2 are MGHRA and YSYEKL. The CDR3 has 19 amino acids. The V gene lost 1 base and the J gene lost 0 bases, with 19 bases spanning the gap. The CDR3, as DNA: TGCGCCAGCAGCCAAGGCGAAACTACGACAGCTTATAGCAATCAGCCCCAGCATTTT. It yields the protein CASSQGETTTAYSNQPQHF.

The chain couples TRBV9 to TRBJ2-5, with D hard to call. The CDR3 covers 14 residues. CDR1 and CDR2 (germline): SGDLS, YYNGEE. Trimming took 4 bases from V and 1 from J, leaving 11 bases between them. DNA of the CDR3: TGTGCCAGCAGCCCCGACTGGACCCAAGAGACCCAGTACTTC. Its translation: CASSPDWTQETQYF.

The chain has TRBV27 and TRBJ2-7, with a weak D call TRBD1 (8 bases). The CDR3 totals 13 residues. Germline-derived CDR1 and CDR2 are MNHEY and SMNVEV (reference sequence). Trimming took 5 bases from V and 2 from J, leaving 10 bases between them. CDR3 in DNA: TGTGCCAGCAGTACAGGGGGGGCCTACGAGCAGTACTTC. This gives the protein CASSTGGAYEQYF.

The V gene is TRBV10-3, the J gene TRBJ2-7; 8 nucleotides match TRBD2. The CDR3 runs 12 residues. V shed 9 bases and J 0 bases; nucleotides not matched to a gene: 1. Looked up from germline, CDR1 is ENHRY and CDR2 is SYGVKD. CDR3 loop: CAIAGDSYEQYF. The CDR3 coding sequence is TGTGCCATAGCGGGAGACTCCTACGAGCAGTACTTC.

This rearrangement joins TRBV4-1 to TRBJ2-7; perhaps D is TRBD1 or TRBD2 (5 bases each). Trimming shortened V by 4 bases and J by 3 bases, and 13 bases separated the two germline ends. The CDR3 loop spans 14 amino acids. Per germline, CDR1 MGHRA and CDR2 YSYEKL. CDR3 amino acids: CASSPGTHVYEQYF. The CDR3 coding sequence is TGCGCCAGCAGCCCCGGGACCCACGTCTACGAGCAGTACTTC.